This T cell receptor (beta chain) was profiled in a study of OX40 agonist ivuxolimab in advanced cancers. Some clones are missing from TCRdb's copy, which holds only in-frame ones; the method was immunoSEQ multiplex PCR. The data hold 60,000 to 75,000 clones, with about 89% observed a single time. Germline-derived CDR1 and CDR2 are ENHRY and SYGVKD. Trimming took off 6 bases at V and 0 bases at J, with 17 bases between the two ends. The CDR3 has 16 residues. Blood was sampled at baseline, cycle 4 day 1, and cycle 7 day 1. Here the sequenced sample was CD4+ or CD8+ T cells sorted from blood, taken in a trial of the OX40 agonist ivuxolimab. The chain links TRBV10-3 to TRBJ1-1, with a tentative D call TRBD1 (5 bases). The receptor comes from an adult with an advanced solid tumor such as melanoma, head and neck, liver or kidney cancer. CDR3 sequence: CAIRGDRGGMNTEAFF. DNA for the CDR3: TGTGCCATCAGGGGGGATAGGGGCGGGATGAACACTGAAGCTTTCTTT.